Listed below are T cell receptor beta chains from one sample, sequenced in a study of blood T cell repertoires in COVID-19. The protocol was immunoSEQ multiplex PCR, while the TCRdb copy is restricted to in-frame clones and leaves out a portion. The sample records around 200,000 clones, around nine tenths being singletons. Sequencing was carried out using peripheral blood. These receptors all come from a man aged 40-49 years with active or convalescent COVID-19. Both conserved end residues are part of each CDR3.

V: TRBV7-6
CDR3: CASSLAGGDYNTGELFF

V: TRBV30
CDR3: CAWSPGTGDVKLFF

V: TRBV7-8
CDR3: CASSSAESNYGYTF

V: TRBV12-3/TRBV12-4
CDR3: CASSYGGGYGYTF

V: TRBV6-1
CDR3: CASSELVGTSEYNEQFF

V: TRBV20-1
CDR3: CSAQENTEAFF

V: TRBV6-5
CDR3: CASRRTVMNTEAFF

V: TRBV4-1
CDR3: CASSQIMVGGWNTEAFF

V: TRBV12-3/TRBV12-4
CDR3: CASSGFTDTQYF

V: TRBV4-1
CDR3: CASSLTSGGTDTQYF

V: TRBV6-5
CDR3: CASIAVEGAGELFF

V: TRBV5-4
CDR3: CASSLAAGAGDTQYF

V: TRBV27
CDR3: CASSFAAGANVLTF

V: TRBV19
CDR3: CASTQTGLRTEAFF

V: TRBV9
CDR3: CASSVGGTKDYEQYF

V: TRBV4-1
CDR3: CASSQDGRTAPLHF

V: TRBV9
CDR3: CASSVGQSNYGYTF

V: TRBV19
CDR3: CASSDEGRSPLHF

V: TRBV29-1
CDR3: CSVAGGIYGYTF

V: TRBV5-1
CDR3: CASSLARGVAEAFF

V: TRBV6-6
CDR3: CASSYSIGGASQPQHF

V: TRBV4-3
CDR3: CASSQESGLAGQETQYF

V: TRBV2
CDR3: CASGNGGAGELFF

V: TRBV3-1/TRBV3-2
CDR3: CASSQEEDWSAVNQPQHF

V: TRBV5-6
CDR3: CASSFGTEEKLFF

V: TRBV3-1/TRBV3-2
CDR3: CASSPRTVTNEKLFF

V: TRBV30
CDR3: CAWRGLAGTGELFF

V: TRBV2
CDR3: CASSEAGTGHSPLHF

V: TRBV12-3/TRBV12-4
CDR3: CAGRTGAHTEAFF

V: TRBV7-9
CDR3: CASSLTGDTGNTIYF

V: TRBV7-9
CDR3: CASSLSTGLGGSPLHF

V: TRBV29-1
CDR3: CSVVPGSGNTIYF

V: TRBV7-3
CDR3: CASSLIRGAYNEQFF

V: TRBV5-1
CDR3: CASSLGASNSGNTIYF

V: TRBV18
CDR3: CASSSGNNDGYTF

V: TRBV23-1
CDR3: CASSQFSDRGFYEQYF

V: TRBV28
CDR3: CASRERNTEAFF

V: TRBV7-2
CDR3: CASSPDFLRNEQFF

V: TRBV19
CDR3: CASSSLGLNTEAFF

V: TRBV10-3
CDR3: CAIRTGEPNTEAFF

V: TRBV6-5
CDR3: CASSKTGPNTGELFF

V: TRBV6-5
CDR3: CASIQLSGGYNEQFF